This T cell receptor (beta chain) was sequenced for a study of blood T cell repertoires in COVID-19. Study-wide context: The United States, Italy and Spain supplied acute and convalescent COVID-19 samples.

This clone was picked up a small number of times. The protocol was immunoSEQ multiplex PCR, while the TCRdb copy is restricted to in-frame clones and leaves out a portion. The sample lists about 97,000 clones, roughly 86% occurring once. From germline, CDR1 is SGHTA and CDR2 FQGTGA. Between the trimmed V and J ends, which lost 2 bases and 2 bases, there was a span of 16 bases. CDR3 length: 16 residues. V usage is TRBV7-3 and J usage is TRBJ2-7; D is perhaps TRBD2 (5 bases). This clonotype was obtained from a man aged 40-50 years with active or convalescent COVID-19. The sample consisted of peripheral blood. In DNA form, the CDR3 reads TGTGCCAGCAGCTTAGTAGAGCGGACGGGGACCTACGAGCAGTACTTC. Its protein is CASSLVERTGTYEQYF. Complete variable domain (other parts from reference TRBV7-3 and TRBJ2-7): GAGVSQTPSNKVTEKGKYVELRCDPISGHTALYWYRQSLGQGPEFLIYFQGTGAADDSGLPNDRFFAVRPEGSVSTLKIQRTERGDSAVYLCASSLVERTGTYEQYFGPGTRLTVT.